Given below is one T cell receptor (beta chain) in context. CDR1 SGDLS and CDR2 YYNGEE come from the germline V gene. The CDR3 length is 15 residues. V was trimmed by 4 bases and J by 6 bases, leaving 14 bases between them. Sequencing was performed with immunoSEQ multiplex PCR; in TCRdb, only in-frame clones are kept and a portion is missing. The sample has 79,000 or so clones; more than 75% are singletons. The data originate from a study of blood T cell repertoires in COVID-19. Turning to the study itself: Italy, Spain and the United States were the sources of the convalescent and acute COVID-19 samples. The analysed material was cDNA or gDNA that came from T cells, B-cell-depleted T cells, or PBMCs.

Seattle's enrolled individuals joined amid active infection and were then monitored longitudinally. The chain employs TRBV9 and TRBJ1-6; no reliable D call. Sequencing was done on a sample of peripheral blood. The receptor's source is a man aged 55 to 70 with COVID-19, enrolled during active disease. This CDR3 is CASSTNLRGNSPLHF. The CDR3 nucleotides read TGTGCCAGCAGCACCAACTTACGGGGTAATTCACCCCTCCACTTT.